This T cell receptor (beta chain) was identified during a study of blood T cells in healthy people across ages. Primers used in a second PCR of about 6 to 11 cycles were a sample-barcoded 5' primer and a J-beta primer mix. From the 5' RACE reads, TCRdb called clonotypes with MiXCR, one entry per CDR3 protein. Here the sample spans more than 650,000 distinct CDR3 sequences, about 20% being singletons. A few counts support this clonotype. CDR3 length equals 16 residues. Trimming at V came to 6 bases and at J to 4 bases, leaving 10 bases not matched to a gene. V usage is TRBV12-3 or TRBV12-4 and J usage is TRBJ2-3; the match to TRBD1 covers 10 bases. The specimen was blood. The source is a man aged 65-85 years in good health. The CDR3 coding sequence is TGTGCCAGCAGACTGGACGGGACAGGGGCGGCAGATACGCAGTATTTT. It codes for CASRLDGTGAADTQYF.